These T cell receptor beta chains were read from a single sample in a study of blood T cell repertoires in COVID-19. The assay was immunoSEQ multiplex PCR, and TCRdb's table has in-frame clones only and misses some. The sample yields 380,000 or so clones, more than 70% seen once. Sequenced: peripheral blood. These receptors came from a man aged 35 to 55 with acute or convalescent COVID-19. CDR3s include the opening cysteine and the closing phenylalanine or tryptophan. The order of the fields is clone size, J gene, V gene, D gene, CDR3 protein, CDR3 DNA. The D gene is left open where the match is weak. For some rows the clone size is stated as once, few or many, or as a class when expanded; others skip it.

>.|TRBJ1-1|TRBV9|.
CASSVDPRSNTEAFF
TGTGCCAGCAGCGTAGACCCGAGGTCGAACACTGAAGCTTTCTTT
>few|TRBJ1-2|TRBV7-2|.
CASSFLQGSYGYTF
TGTGCCAGCAGCTTTCTACAGGGTAGCTATGGCTACACCTTC
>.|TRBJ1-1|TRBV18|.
CASSPQRAEGAEAFF
TGTGCCAGCTCACCACAAAGGGCGGAGGGCGCTGAAGCTTTCTTT
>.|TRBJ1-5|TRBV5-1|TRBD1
CASSPGDREGNQPQHF
TGCGCCAGCAGCCCAGGGGACAGGGAGGGCAATCAGCCCCAGCATTTT
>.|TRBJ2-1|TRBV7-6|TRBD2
CASSSGLGDEQFF
TGTGCCAGCAGCTCCGGACTAGGGGATGAGCAGTTCTTC
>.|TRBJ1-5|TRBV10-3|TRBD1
CAISGGQVGQPQHF
TGTGCCATCAGCGGGGGACAGGTTGGTCAGCCCCAGCATTTT
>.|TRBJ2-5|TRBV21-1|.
CASSKARSSGRKAQETQYF
TGTGCCAGCAGCAAAGCTCGGTCTAGCGGGAGAAAGGCCCAAGAGACCCAGTACTTC
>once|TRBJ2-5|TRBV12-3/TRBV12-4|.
CASSLQETQYF
TGTGCCAGCAGTCTACAAGAGACCCAGTACTTC
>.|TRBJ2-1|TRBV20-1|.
CSASTRDEQFF
TGCAGTGCTTCTACTAGAGATGAGCAGTTCTTC
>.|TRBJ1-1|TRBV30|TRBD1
CAFKRTGGRTEAFF
TGTGCCTTCAAAAGGACAGGGGGGAGGACTGAAGCTTTCTTT
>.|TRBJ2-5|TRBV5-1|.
CASSLGGVQETQYF
TGCGCCAGCAGCTTGGGCGGGGTGCAAGAGACCCAGTACTTC
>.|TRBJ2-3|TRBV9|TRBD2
CASSPGLAGGPSTDTQYF
TGTGCCAGCAGCCCCGGACTAGCGGGGGGACCTAGCACAGATACGCAGTATTTT
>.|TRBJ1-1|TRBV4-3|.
CASSQEAHRAAEAFF
TGCGCCAGCAGCCAAGAAGCCCACAGGGCAGCTGAAGCTTTCTTT
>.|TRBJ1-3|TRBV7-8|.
CASSWGGMAGNTIYF
TGTGCCAGCAGCTGGGGGGGAATGGCTGGAAACACCATATATTTT
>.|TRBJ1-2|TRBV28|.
CASSLRRGMEAALYGYTF
TGTGCCAGCAGTTTACGGAGAGGGATGGAGGCAGCCCTCTATGGCTACACCTTC
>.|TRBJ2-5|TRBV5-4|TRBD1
CASSLVFLGTGQETQYF
TGTGCCAGCAGCTTGGTATTCTTGGGGACAGGGCAAGAGACCCAGTACTTC
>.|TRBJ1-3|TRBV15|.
CATSREVREFNTIYF
TGTGCCACCAGCAGAGAGGTCCGGGAGTTTAACACCATATATTTT
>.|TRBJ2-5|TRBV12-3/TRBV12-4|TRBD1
CASSRDSQETQYF
TGTGCCAGCAGTCGGGACAGCCAAGAGACCCAGTACTTC
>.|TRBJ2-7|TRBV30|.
CAWHAGGEQYF
TGTGCCTGGCACGCCGGGGGCGAGCAGTACTTC
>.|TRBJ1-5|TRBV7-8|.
CASSFGLPAGQPQHF
TGTGCCAGCAGCTTTGGACTCCCGGCGGGGCAGCCCCAGCATTTT
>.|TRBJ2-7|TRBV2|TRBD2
CASSLAGGLSYEQYF
TGTGCCAGCAGTCTAGCGGGGGGCCTCTCCTACGAGCAGTACTTC
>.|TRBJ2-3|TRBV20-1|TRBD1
CSASTGGLSTDTQYF
TGCAGTGCTAGTACAGGGGGCCTTAGCACAGATACGCAGTATTTT
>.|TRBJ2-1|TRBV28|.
CASSSLIGSSYNEQFF
TGTGCCAGCAGTTCGCTAATAGGGAGCTCCTACAATGAGCAGTTCTTC
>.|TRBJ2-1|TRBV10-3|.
CAQSSEINVYNEQFF
TGTGCCCAATCGAGCGAAATTAACGTCTACAATGAGCAGTTCTTC
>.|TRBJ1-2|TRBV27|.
CASSLSADYGYTF
TGTGCCAGCAGTTTATCGGCGGACTATGGCTACACCTTC
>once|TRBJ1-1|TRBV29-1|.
CSVAPGMNTEAFF
TGCAGCGTCGCGCCGGGGATGAACACTGAAGCTTTCTTT
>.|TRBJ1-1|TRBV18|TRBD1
CASSPRTGGRSNTEAFF
TGTGCCAGCTCACCTAGGACAGGGGGAAGGAGTAACACTGAAGCTTTCTTT
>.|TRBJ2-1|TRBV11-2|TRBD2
CASRNLAGNYYNEQFF
TGTGCCAGCAGGAACCTAGCGGGAAACTACTACAATGAGCAGTTCTTC
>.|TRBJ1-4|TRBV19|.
CASSIISTGNEKLFF
TGTGCCAGTAGTATTATTTCTACAGGGAATGAAAAACTGTTTTTT
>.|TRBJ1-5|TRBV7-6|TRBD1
CASSSQDRVHNQPQHF
TGTGCCAGCAGTTCGCAGGACAGGGTTCACAATCAGCCCCAGCATTTT
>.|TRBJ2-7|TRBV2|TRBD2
CASSEMGTRGRHEQYF
TGTGCCAGCAGTGAAATGGGGACTAGGGGCCGTCACGAGCAGTACTTC
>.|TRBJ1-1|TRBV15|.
CATNLGGAGNEAFF
TGTGCCACTAATCTCGGTGGGGCAGGGAATGAAGCTTTCTTT
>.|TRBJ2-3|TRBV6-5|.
CASSPTGQSTDTQYF
TGTGCCAGCAGTCCCACCGGACAGAGCACAGATACGCAGTATTTT
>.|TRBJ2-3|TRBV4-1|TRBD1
CASSPRTGGTDTQYF
TGCGCCAGCAGCCCCCGGACAGGGGGCACAGATACGCAGTATTTT
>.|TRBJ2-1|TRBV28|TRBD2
CASSPGLAGGNEQFF
TGTGCCAGCAGCCCGGGACTAGCGGGGGGGAATGAGCAGTTCTTC
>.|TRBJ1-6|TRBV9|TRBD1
CASSASGGGNSPLHF
TGTGCCAGCAGCGCATCAGGGGGTGGGAATTCACCCCTCCACTTT
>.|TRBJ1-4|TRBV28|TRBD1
CASSRLGEGGHEKLFF
TGTGCCAGCAGTCGCCTGGGGGAAGGGGGCCATGAAAAACTGTTTTTT
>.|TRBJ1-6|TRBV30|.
CAWSETGVESLHF
TGTGCCTGGAGTGAGACAGGTGTTGAGTCCCTCCACTTT
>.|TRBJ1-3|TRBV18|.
CASSLSTGNTIYF
TGTGCCAGCTCACTTTCCACTGGAAACACCATATATTTT
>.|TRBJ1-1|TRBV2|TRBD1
CASMRTQGANTEAFF
TGTGCCAGCATGAGGACACAGGGGGCGAACACTGAAGCTTTCTTT
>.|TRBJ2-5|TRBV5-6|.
CASSLGTIRETQYF
TGTGCCAGCAGCCTGGGGACAATAAGAGAGACCCAGTACTTC